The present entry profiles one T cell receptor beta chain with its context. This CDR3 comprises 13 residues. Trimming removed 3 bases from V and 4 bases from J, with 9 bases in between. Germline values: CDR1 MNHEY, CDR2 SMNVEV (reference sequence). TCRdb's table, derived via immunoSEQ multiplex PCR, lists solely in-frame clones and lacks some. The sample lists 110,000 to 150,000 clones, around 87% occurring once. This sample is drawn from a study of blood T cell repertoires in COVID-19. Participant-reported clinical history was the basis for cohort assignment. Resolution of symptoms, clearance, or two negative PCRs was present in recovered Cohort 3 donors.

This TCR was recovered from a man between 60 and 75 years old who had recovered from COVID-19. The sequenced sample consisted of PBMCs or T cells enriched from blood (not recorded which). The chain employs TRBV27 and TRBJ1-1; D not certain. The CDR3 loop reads CASSFGWSTEAFF. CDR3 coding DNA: TGTGCCAGCAGTTTTGGTTGGAGCACTGAAGCTTTCTTT.